This entry features one T cell receptor (beta chain) sequence. The target antigen is unknown. This entry comes from a study of T cell repertoires in aging, cancer and after chemotherapy. Across the whole study: The whole study produced a dataset of several million TCR reads.

Amplification of TCR beta used genomic DNA extracted from peripheral blood. Study results and caveats: These repertoire data do not allow conclusions about immunological memory after chemotherapy. Compared with age-matched healthy donors, untreated hematological or solid cancer patients showed higher blood TCR clonality.

Multiplex touch-down PCR with TRB-A/B primers amplified rearranged V-D-J TRB sequences. One entry per CDR3 protein results from TCRdb running MiXCR on the multiplex PCR reads. This sample has 7,000 to 10,000 distinct CDR3 sequences, with under 50% found just once. CDR1 and CDR2 (germline): SQVTM, ANQGSEA. CDR3 length: 12 residues. V gave up 8 bases and J gave up 10 bases, with 20 bases separating them. The chain uses TRBV29-1 and TRBJ1-2; tentatively, D is TRBD1 (5 bases). Sequenced sample: blood. This TCR was recovered from a human donor with a solid tumor. The CDR3 region is CSSKGFDYNYTF. In DNA, the CDR3 is TGCAGCTCGAAGGGGTTTGACTATAACTACACCTTC.